This T cell receptor beta chain appears in the sequencing data of a study of blood T cell repertoires in COVID-19. Study-level background: Specimens from acute and convalescent COVID-19 originated in the United States, Italy and Spain.

Some clones are missing from TCRdb's copy, which holds only in-frame ones; the method was immunoSEQ multiplex PCR. The repertoire holds a few hundred thousand clones, with around 82% as singletons. Germline CDR1 SGHKS, CDR2 YYEKEE (reference sequence). Trimming at V came to 3 bases and at J to 8 bases, leaving 4 bases not matched to a gene. This CDR3 is built from 13 residues. The sequence came from a person between 65 and 79 years old with COVID-19, enrolled during active disease. The J gene is TRBJ2-1, the V gene TRBV5-5, with TRBD1 matching 8 bases. Sequencing used peripheral blood. DNA for the CDR3: TGTGCCAGCAGCTGGGCAGGGGGCGATGAGCAGTTCTTC. This encodes CASSWAGGDEQFF.